This TCR beta chain stems from a study of blood T cells in healthy people across ages. Broader study findings: The donors' CMV status was not determined, possibly confounding changes in expanded clonotypes. More naive CD4+ cells and higher diversity marked long-lived donors relative to aged donors.

Trimming shortened V by 4 bases and J by 3 bases, and 12 bases separated the two germline ends. This CDR3 comprises 14 residues. This clonotype has a handful of counts. The antigen remains undetermined. Primed by a sample-barcoded 5' primer and a J-beta primer mix, a second PCR proceeded for roughly 6 to 12 cycles. Via MiXCR, TCRdb re-called the 5' RACE reads, giving one row per CDR3 protein. The data contain some 940,000 distinct CDR3 sequences, 25% to 30% of them singletons. The data were also submitted as part of a second study, on T cells of mothers and their children.

The chain carries TRBV12-3 or TRBV12-4 and TRBJ1-1; D possibly corresponds to TRBD1 (5 bases). The receptor's source is a woman in her thirties or forties in good health. Sequences were obtained from blood. CDR3 DNA: TGTGCCAGCAGTTCAGACAGAGAGTACACTGAAGCTTTCTTT. Translating gives CASSSDREYTEAFF.